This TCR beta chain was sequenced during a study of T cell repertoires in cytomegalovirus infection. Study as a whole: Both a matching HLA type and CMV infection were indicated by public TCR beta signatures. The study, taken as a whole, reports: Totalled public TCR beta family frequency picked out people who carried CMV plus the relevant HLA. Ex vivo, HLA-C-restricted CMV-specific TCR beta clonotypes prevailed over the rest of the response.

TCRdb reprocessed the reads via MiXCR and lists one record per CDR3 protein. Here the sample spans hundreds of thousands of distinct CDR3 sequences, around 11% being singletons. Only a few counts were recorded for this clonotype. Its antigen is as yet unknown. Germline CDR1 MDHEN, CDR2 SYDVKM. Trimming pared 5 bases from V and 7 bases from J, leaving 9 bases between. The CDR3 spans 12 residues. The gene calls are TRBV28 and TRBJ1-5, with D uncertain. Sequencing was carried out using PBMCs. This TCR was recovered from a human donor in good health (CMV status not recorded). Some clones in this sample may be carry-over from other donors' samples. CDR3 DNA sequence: TGTGCCAGCAGTAACCCCCCCCAGCCCCAGCATTTT. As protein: CASSNPPQPQHF.